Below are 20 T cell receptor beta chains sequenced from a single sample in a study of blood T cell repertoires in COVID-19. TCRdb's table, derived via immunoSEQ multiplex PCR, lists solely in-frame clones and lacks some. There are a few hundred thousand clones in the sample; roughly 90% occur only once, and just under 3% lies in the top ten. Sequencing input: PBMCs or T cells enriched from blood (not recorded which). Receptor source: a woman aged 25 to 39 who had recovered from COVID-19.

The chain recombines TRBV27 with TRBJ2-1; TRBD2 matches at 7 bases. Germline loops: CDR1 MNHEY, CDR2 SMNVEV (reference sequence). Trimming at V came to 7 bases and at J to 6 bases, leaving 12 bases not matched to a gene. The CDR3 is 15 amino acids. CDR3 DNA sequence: TGTGCCAGCACCGGGCTAGCGGATCCCCCCAATGAGCAGTTCTTC. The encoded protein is CASTGLADPPNEQFF.

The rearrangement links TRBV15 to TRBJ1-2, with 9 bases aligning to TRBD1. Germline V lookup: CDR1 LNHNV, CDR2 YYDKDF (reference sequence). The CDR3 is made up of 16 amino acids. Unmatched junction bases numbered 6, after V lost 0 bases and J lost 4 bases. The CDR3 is CATSRDLGDRAYGYTF. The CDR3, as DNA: TGTGCCACCAGCAGAGATCTTGGGGACAGGGCCTATGGCTACACCTTC. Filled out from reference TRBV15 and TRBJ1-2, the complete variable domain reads DAMVIQNPRYQVTQFGKPVTLSCSQTLNHNVMYWYQQKSSQAPKLLFHYYDKDFNNEADTPDNFQSRRPNTSFCFLDIRSPGLGDTAMYLCATSRDLGDRAYGYTFGSGTRLTVV.

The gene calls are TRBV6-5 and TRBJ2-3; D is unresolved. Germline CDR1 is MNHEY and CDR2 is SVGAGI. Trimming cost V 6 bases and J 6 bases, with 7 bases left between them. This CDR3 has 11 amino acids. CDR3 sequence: CASRLWDTQYF. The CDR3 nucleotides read TGTGCCAGCAGGCTATGGGATACGCAGTATTTT.

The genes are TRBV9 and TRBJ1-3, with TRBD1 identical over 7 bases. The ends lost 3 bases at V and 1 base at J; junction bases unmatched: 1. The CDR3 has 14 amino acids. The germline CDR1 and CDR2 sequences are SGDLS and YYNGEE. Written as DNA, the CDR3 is TGTGCCAGCAGCGCGGGACAGTCTGGAAACACCATATATTTT. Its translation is CASSAGQSGNTIYF.

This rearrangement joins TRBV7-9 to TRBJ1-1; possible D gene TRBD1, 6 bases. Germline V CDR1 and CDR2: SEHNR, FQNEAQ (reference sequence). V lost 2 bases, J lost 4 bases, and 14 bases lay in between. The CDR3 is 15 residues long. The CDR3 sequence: CASSLMSQGSTEAFF. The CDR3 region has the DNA TGTGCCAGCAGCTTAATGAGTCAGGGGAGCACTGAAGCTTTCTTT. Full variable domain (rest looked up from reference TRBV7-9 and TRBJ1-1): DTGVSQNPRHKITKRGQNVTFRCDPISEHNRLYWYRQTLGQGPEFLTYFQNEAQLEKSRLLSDRFSAERPKGSFSTLEIQRTEQGDSAMYLCASSLMSQGSTEAFFGQGTRLTVV.

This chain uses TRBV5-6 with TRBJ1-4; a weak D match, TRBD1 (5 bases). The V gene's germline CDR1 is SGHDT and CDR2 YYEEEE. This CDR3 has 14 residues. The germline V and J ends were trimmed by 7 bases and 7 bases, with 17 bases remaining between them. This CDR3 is CASAHGGNVEKLFF. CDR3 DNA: TGTGCCAGCGCACACGGGGGAAATGTTGAAAAACTGTTTTTT.

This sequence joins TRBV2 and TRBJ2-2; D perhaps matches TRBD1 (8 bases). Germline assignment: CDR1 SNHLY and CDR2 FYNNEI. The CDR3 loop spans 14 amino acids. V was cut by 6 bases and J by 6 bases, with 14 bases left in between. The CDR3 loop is CASRAGTGPGELFF. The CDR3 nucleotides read TGTGCCAGCAGAGCGGGGACAGGCCCCGGGGAGCTGTTTTTT.

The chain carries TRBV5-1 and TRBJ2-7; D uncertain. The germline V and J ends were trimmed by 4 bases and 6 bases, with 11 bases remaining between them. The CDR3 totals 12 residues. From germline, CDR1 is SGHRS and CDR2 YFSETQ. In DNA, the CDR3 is TGCGCCAGCAGCCAATTAAACGGCGAGCAGTACTTC. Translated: CASSQLNGEQYF.

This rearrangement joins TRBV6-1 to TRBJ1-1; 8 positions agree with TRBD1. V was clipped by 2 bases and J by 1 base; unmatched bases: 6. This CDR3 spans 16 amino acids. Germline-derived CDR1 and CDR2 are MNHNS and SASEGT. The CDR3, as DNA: TGTGCCAGCAGTGAAAAGTCGGGGACAGGGAACACTGAAGCTTTCTTT. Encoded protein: CASSEKSGTGNTEAFF.

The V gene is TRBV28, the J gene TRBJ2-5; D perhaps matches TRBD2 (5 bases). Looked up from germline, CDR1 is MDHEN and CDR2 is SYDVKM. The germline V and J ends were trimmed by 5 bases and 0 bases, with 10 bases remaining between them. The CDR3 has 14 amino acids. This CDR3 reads CASSTAGDQETQYF. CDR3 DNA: TGTGCCAGCAGTACCGCCGGGGACCAAGAGACCCAGTACTTC.

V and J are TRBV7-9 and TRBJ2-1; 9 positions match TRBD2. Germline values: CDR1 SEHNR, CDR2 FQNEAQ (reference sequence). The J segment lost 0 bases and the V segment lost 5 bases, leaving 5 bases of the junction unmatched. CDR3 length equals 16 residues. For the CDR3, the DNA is TGTGCCAGCAGCCCCTTTAGCGGGAGCTCCTACAATGAGCAGTTCTTC. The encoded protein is CASSPFSGSSYNEQFF.

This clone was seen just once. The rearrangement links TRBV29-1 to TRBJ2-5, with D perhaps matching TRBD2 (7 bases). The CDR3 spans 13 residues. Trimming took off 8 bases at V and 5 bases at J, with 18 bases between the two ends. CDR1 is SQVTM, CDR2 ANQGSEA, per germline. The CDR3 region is CSTRGGRLETQYF. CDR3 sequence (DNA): TGCAGCACAAGGGGGGGGCGGCTGGAGACCCAGTACTTC.

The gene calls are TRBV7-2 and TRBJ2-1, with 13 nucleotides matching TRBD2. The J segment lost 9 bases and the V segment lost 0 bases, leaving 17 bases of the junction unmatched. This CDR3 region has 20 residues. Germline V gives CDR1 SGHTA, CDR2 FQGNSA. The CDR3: CASSLALRKTTSGRLGEQFF. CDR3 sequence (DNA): TGTGCCAGCAGCTTAGCGCTTAGGAAAACGACTAGCGGGAGGCTTGGTGAGCAGTTCTTC.

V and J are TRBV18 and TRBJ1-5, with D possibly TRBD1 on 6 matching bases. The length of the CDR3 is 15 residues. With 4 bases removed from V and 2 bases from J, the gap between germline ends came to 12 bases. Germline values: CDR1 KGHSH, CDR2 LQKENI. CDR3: CASSRGPGGNQPQHF. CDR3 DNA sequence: TGTGCCAGCTCACGGGGGCCTGGTGGCAATCAGCCCCAGCATTTT.

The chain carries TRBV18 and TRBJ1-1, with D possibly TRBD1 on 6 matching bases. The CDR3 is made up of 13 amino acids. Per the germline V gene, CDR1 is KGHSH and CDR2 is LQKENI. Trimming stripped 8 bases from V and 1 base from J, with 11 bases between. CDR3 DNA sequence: TGTGCCAGCCGACAGGATAAGAACACTGAAGCTTTCTTT. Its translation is CASRQDKNTEAFF.

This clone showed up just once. The CDR3 region has the DNA TGCGCCAGCAGCCGGGCAGCGAATGGACTTGATGAAAAACTGTTTTTT. Translating it yields CASSRAANGLDEKLFF. The J gene is TRBJ1-4, the V gene TRBV4-1; D is undetermined. V dropped 4 bases and J dropped 6 bases, with 18 bases sitting between them. Germline V lookup: CDR1 MGHRA, CDR2 YSYEKL. CDR3 length: 16 residues.

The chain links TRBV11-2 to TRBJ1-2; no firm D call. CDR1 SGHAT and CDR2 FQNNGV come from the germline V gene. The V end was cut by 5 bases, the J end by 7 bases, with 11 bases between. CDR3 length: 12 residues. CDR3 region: CASSPQRGGYTF. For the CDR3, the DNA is TGTGCCAGCAGCCCCCAGCGGGGTGGCTACACCTTC.

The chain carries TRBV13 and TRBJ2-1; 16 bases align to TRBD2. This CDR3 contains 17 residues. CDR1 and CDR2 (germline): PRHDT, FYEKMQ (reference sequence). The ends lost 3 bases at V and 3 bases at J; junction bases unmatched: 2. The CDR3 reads CASSLGLAGGFYNEQFF. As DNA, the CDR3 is TGTGCCAGCAGCTTGGGACTAGCGGGAGGGTTCTACAATGAGCAGTTCTTC.

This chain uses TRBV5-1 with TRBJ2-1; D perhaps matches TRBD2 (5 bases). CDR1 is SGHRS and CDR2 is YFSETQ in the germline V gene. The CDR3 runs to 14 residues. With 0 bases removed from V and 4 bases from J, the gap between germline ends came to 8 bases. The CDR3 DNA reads TGCGCCAGCAGCTTGGTTAGCGAGTACAATGAGCAGTTCTTC. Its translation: CASSLVSEYNEQFF.

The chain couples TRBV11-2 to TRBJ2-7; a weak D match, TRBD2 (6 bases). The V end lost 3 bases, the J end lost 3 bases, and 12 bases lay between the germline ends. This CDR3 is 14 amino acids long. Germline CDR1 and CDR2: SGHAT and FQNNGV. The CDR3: CASSLGGIYYEQYF. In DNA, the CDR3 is TGTGCCAGCAGCTTGGGGGGAATCTACTACGAGCAGTACTTC.